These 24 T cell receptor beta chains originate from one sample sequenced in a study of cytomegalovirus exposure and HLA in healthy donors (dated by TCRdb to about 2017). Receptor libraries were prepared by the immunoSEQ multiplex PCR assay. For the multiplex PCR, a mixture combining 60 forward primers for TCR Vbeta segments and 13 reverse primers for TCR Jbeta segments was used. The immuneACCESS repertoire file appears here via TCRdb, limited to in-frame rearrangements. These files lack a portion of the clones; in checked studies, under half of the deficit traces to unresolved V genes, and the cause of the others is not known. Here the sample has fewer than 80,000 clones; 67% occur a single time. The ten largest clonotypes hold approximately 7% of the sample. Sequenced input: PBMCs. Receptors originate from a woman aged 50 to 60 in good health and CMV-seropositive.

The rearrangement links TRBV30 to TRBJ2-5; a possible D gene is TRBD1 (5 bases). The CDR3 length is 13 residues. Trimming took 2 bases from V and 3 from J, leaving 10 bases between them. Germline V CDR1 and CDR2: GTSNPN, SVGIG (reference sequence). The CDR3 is CAWSWGEKETQYF. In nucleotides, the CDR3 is TGTGCCTGGAGTTGGGGCGAAAAAGAGACCCAGTACTTC. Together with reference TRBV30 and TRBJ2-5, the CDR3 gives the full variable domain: SQTIHQWPATLVQPVGSPLSLECTVEGTSNPNLYWYRQAAGRGLQLLFYSVGIGQISSEVPQNLSASRPQDRQFILSSKKLLLSDSGFYLCAWSWGEKETQYFGPGTRLLVL.

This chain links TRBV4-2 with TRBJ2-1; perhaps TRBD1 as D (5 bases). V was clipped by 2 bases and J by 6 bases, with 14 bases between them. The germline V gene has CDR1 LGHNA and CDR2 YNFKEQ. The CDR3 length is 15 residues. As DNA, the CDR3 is TGTGCCAGCAGCCAAACGGCAGGGCAATCCAATGAGCAGTTCTTC. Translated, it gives CASSQTAGQSNEQFF.

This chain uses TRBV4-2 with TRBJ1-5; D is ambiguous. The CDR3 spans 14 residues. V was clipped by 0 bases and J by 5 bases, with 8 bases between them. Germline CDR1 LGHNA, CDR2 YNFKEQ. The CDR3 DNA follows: TGTGCCAGCAGCCAAGATAGGCGGGATCAGCCCCAGCATTTT. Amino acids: CASSQDRRDQPQHF.

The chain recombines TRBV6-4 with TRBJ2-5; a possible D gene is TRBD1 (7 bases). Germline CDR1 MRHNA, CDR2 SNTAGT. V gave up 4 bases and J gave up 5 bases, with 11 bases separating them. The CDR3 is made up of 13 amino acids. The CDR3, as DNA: TGTGCCAGCAGTGGGGACAGCGGGGAGACCCAGTACTTC. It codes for CASSGDSGETQYF.

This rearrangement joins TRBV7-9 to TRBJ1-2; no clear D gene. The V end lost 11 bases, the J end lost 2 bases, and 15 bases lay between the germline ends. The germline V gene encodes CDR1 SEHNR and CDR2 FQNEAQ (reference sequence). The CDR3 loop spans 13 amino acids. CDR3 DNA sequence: TGTGCCTTGACCGATGGAGGAAACTATGGCTACACCTTC. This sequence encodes CALTDGGNYGYTF. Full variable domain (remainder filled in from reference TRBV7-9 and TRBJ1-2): DTGVSQNPRHKITKRGQNVTFRCDPISEHNRLYWYRQTLGQGPEFLTYFQNEAQLEKSRLLSDRFSAERPKGSFSTLEIQRTEQGDSAMYLCALTDGGNYGYTFGSGTRLTVV.

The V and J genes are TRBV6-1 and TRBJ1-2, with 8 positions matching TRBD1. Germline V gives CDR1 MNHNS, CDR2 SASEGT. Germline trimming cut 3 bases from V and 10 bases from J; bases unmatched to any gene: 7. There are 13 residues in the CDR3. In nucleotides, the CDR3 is TGTGCCAGCAGTGAGACAGGGGAGGAAGCCTACACCTTC. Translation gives CASSETGEEAYTF.

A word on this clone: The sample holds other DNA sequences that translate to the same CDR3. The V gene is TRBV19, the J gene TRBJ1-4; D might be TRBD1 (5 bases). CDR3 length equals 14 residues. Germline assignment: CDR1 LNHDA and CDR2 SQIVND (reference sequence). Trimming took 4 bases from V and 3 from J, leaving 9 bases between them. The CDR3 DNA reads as TGTGCCAGTAGTAAGGGGCAGTCTAATGAAAAACTGTTTTTT. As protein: CASSKGQSNEKLFF.

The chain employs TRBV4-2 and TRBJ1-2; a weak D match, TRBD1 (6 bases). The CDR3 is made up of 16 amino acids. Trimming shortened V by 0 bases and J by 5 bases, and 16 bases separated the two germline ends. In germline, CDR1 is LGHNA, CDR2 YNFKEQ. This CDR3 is CASSQEFGQWRYGYTF. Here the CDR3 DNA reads TGTGCCAGCAGCCAAGAATTCGGACAGTGGAGATATGGCTACACCTTC.

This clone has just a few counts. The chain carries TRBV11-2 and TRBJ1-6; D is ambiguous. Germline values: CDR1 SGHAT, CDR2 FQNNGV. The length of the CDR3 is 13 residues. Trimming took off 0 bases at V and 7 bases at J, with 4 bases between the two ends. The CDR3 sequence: CASSLEQNSPLHF. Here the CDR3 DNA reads TGTGCCAGCAGCTTAGAACAGAATTCACCCCTCCACTTT.

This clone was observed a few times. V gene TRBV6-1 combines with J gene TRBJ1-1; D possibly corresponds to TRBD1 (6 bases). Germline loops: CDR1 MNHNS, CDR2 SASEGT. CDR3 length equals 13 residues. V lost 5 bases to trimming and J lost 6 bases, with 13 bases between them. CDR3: CASSPPGQSEAFF. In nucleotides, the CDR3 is TGTGCCAGCAGTCCCCCCGGACAGTCTGAAGCTTTCTTT.

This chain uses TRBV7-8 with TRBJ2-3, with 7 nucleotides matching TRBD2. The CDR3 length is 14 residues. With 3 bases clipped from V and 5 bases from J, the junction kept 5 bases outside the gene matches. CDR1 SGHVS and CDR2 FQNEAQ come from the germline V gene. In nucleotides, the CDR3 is TGTGCCAGCAGCTTCGGCGGGGGAATAGATACGCAGTATTTT. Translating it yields CASSFGGGIDTQYF.

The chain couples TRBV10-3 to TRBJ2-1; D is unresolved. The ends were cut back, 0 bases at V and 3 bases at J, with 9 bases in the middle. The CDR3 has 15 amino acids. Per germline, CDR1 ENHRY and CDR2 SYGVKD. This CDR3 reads CAISESTEYYNEQFF. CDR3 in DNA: TGTGCCATCAGTGAGTCGACTGAATACTACAATGAGCAGTTCTTC.

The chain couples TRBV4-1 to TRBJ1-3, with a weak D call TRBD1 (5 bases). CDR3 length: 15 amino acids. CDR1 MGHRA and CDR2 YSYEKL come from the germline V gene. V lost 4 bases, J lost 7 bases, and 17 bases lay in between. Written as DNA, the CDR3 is TGCGCCAGCAGCCGTGCGGGGGGGGACGGGAACACCATATATTTT. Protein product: CASSRAGGDGNTIYF.

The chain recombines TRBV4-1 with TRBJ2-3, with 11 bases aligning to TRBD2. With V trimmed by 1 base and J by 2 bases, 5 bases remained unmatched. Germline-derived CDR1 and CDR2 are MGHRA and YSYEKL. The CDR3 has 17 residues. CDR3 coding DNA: TGCGCCAGCAGCCAAGGCTATAGCGGGGGGGCCACAGATACGCAGTATTTT. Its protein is CASSQGYSGGATDTQYF.

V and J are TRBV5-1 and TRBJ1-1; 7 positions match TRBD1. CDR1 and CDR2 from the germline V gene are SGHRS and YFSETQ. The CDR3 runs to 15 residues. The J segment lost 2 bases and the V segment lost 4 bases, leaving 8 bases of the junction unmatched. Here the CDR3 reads CASSARGGANTEAFF. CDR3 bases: TGCGCCAGCAGCGCCCGAGGGGGCGCAAACACTGAAGCTTTCTTT.

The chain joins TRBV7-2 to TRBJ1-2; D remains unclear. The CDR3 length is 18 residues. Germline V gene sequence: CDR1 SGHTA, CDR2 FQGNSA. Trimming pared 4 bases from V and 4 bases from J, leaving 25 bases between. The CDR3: CASSYRTGIGSSRYGYTF. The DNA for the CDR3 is TGTGCCAGCAGCTACCGGACGGGAATCGGGTCATCTCGCTATGGCTACACCTTC.

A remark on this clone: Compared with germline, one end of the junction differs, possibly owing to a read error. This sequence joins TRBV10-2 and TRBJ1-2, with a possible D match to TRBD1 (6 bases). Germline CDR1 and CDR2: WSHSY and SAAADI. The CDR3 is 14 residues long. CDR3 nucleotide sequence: TGCGCCAGCACCGGCTCGGACAGAACTTATGGCTGCACCTTC. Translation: CASTGSDRTYGCTF.

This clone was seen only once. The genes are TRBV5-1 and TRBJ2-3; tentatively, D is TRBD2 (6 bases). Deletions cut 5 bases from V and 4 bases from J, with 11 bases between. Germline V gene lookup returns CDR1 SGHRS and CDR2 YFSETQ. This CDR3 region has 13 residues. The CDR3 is CASRSSGADTQYF. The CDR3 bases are TGCGCCAGCAGGTCCTCGGGGGCAGATACGCAGTATTTT.

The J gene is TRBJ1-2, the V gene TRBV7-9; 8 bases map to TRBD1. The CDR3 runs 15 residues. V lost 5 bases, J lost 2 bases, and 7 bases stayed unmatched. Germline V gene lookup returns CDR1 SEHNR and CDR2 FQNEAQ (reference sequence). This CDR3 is CASSMKGQANYGYTF. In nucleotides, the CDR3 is TGTGCCAGCAGCATGAAGGGACAGGCGAACTATGGCTACACCTTC.

This CDR3 is CASSPDRNSNQPQHF. CDR3 coding DNA: TGTGCCAGCAGCCCCGACAGGAATAGCAATCAGCCCCAGCATTTT. This rearrangement joins TRBV27 to TRBJ1-5; perhaps TRBD1 as D (6 bases). The CDR3 covers 15 residues. V lost 6 bases, J lost 0 bases, and 12 bases lay in between. Germline-derived CDR1 and CDR2 are MNHEY and SMNVEV (reference sequence).

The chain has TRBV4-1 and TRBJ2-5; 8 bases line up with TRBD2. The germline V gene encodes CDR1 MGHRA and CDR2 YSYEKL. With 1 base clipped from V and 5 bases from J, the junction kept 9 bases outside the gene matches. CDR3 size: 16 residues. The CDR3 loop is CASSQGRGGVSETQYF. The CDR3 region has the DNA TGCGCCAGCAGCCAAGGTCGGGGGGGGGTTTCGGAGACCCAGTACTTC.

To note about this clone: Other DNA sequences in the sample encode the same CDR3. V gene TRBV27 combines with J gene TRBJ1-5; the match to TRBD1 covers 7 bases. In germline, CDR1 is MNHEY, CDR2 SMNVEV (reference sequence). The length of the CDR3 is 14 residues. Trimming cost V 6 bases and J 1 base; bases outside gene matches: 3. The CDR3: CASSPGQSNQPQHF. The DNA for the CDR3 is TGTGCCAGCAGCCCGGGACAGAGCAATCAGCCCCAGCATTTT.

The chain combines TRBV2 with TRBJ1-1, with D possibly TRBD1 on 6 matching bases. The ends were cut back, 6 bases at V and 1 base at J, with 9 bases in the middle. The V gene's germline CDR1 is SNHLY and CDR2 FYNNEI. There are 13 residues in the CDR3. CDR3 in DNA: TGTGCCAGCAGCCGCAGGGGGAACACTGAAGCTTTCTTT. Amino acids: CASSRRGNTEAFF.

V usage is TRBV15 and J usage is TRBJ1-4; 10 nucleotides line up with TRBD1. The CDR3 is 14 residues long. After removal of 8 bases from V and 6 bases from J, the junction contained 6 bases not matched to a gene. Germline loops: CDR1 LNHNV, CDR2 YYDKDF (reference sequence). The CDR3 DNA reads TGTGCCACCTGGGACAGGGGAAGGGATGAAAAACTGTTTTTT. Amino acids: CATWDRGRDEKLFF.